This T cell receptor (beta chain) originates from a study of breast tumors, draining lymph nodes, adjacent tissues. Study results and limitations: Tumor repertoires ranked between lymph nodes and nontumor tissue in diversity, with V and J gene preferences.

TCRdb re-analysed the multiplex PCR reads in MiXCR, keeping a single row per CDR3 protein. The sample has approximately 250,000 distinct CDR3 sequences, less than 35% seen once; the top ten hold over 3.5%. The lymph nodes were axillary draining lymph nodes from breast cancer patients. This clonotype has ten or more counts. What it recognizes is unknown. This clonotype was sampled from a female donor with breast cancer. Some clones in this sample may be carry-over from other donors' samples. Sequenced: axillary lymph node tissue.

CDR3 in amino acids: CASSQSGTDSYEQYF. The CDR3 nucleotides read TGCGCCAGCAGCCAGTCCGGGACAGACTCCTACGAGCAGTACTTC. The chain carries TRBV4-3 and TRBJ2-7, with 7 bases that match TRBD1. Germline loops: CDR1 LGHNA, CDR2 YSLEER. V lost 3 bases to trimming and J lost 0 bases; unmatched junction nucleotides: 5. The CDR3 has 15 amino acids.